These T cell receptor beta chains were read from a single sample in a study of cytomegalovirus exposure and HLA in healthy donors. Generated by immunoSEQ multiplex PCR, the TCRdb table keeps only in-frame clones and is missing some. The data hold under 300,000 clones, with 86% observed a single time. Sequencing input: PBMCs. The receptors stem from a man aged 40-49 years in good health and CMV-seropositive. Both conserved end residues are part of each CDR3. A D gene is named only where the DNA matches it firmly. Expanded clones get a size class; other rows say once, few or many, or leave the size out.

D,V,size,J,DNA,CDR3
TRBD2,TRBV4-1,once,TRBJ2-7,TGCGCCAGCCGGGGGGGAGGGCGGGTCAGCGAGCAGTACTTC,CASRGGGRVSEQYF
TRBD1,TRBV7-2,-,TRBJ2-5,TGTGCCAGCAGCTTCGGGACAGAAATGGGGACCCAGTACTTC,CASSFGTEMGTQYF
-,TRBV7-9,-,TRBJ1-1,TGTGCCAGCAGGGACGCAGGGCCGAGTGAAGCTTTCTTT,CASRDAGPSEAFF
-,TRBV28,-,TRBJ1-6,TGTGCCAGCAGTAGAGCGGGGGCACGATCACCCCTCCACTTT,CASSRAGARSPLHF
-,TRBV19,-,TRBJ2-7,TGTGCCAGTAGTTCCCGACAGGTCCGCTCTGAGCAGTACTTC,CASSSRQVRSEQYF
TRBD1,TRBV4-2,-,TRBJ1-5,TGTGCCAGCAGCCAAGGGGGACAGGGCGATCAGCCCCAGCATTTT,CASSQGGQGDQPQHF
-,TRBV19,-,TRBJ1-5,TGTGCCAGCAGGGATGGCAATCAGCCCCAGCATTTT,CASRDGNQPQHF
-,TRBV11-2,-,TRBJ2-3,TGTGCCAGCAGCGCCATGCCCCGAAACCGGGTCAGAAAAACAGATACGCAGTATTTT,CASSAMPRNRVRKTDTQYF
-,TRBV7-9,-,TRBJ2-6,TGTGCCAGCAGCTTAGTGGGCCACTCCTCTGGGGCCAACGTCCTGACTTTC,CASSLVGHSSGANVLTF
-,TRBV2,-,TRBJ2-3,TGTGCCAGCAGTGTAACAGGGCCGCAGTATTTT,CASSVTGPQYF
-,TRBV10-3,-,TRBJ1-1,TGTGCCATCAGTGATGGTCCTGACAAAGCTTTCTTT,CAISDGPDKAFF
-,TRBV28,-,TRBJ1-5,TGTGCCAGCAGTTTATACAGGGACAATCAGCCCCAGCATTTT,CASSLYRDNQPQHF